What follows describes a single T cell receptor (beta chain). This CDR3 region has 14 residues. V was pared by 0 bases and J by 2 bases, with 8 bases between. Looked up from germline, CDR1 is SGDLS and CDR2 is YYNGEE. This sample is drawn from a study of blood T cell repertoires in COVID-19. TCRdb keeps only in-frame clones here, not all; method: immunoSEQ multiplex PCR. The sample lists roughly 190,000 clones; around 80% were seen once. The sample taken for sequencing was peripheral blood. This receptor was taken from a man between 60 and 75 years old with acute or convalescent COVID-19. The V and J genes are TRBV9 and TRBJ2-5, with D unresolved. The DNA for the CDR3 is TGTGCCAGCAGCGTAGATCTAGGTCAAGAGACCCAGTACTTC. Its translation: CASSVDLGQETQYF.